A single sample is the source of the 25 T cell receptor beta chains below, sequenced in a study of blood T cell repertoires in COVID-19. The assay was immunoSEQ multiplex PCR, and TCRdb's table has in-frame clones only and misses some. The sample has 180,000 or so clones, around 86% seen once. Sample: peripheral blood. The receptors were gathered from a man aged 40-50 years with acute or convalescent COVID-19.

V gene TRBV5-1 combines with J gene TRBJ2-3, with 9 nucleotides matching TRBD1. Germline assignment: CDR1 SGHRS and CDR2 YFSETQ. V was pared by 5 bases and J by 4 bases, with 11 bases of the junction left unmatched. This CDR3 is built from 16 residues. CDR3 bases: TGCGCCAGCAGGGATTACAGGGGGCTGGGATCAGATACGCAGTATTTT. The encoded protein is CASRDYRGLGSDTQYF.

The chain carries TRBV12-5 and TRBJ1-5, with a possible D match to TRBD1 (5 bases). The V gene lost 9 bases and the J gene lost 2 bases, with 14 bases spanning the gap. CDR3 size: 14 residues. Germline loops: CDR1 LGHNT, CDR2 FRNRAP. The CDR3, as DNA: TGTGCTAGCTCCTGGGGCGAGGGCAATCAGCCCCAGCATTTT. It encodes CASSWGEGNQPQHF.

The chain combines TRBV6-4 with TRBJ1-1; TRBD1 might be the D (6 bases). V lost 6 bases and J 1 base, leaving 15 bases between the germline ends. CDR3 length equals 15 residues. From germline, CDR1 is MRHNA and CDR2 SNTAGT. DNA of the CDR3: TGTGCCAGCAGCGAGAAAAGGGACACGAACACTGAAGCTTTCTTT. This translates into CASSEKRDTNTEAFF.

The chain links TRBV12-3 or TRBV12-4 to TRBJ1-2, with D unresolved. The V end lost 4 bases, the J end lost 7 bases, and 7 bases lay between the germline ends. CDR3 length: 11 residues. The CDR3 here is CASSWAGGYTF. CDR3 bases: TGTGCCAGCAGTTGGGCGGGTGGCTACACCTTC.

The rearrangement joins TRBV2 to TRBJ2-1; 9 bases line up with TRBD2. The ends lost 6 bases at V and 0 bases at J; junction bases unmatched: 18. The CDR3 runs 20 residues. Per germline, CDR1 SNHLY and CDR2 FYNNEI. Here the CDR3 DNA reads TGTGCCAGCAGGGGGCCTAGCGGGGCCCCCAGGGTAGGCTCCTACAATGAGCAGTTCTTC. It codes for CASRGPSGAPRVGSYNEQFF.

The rearrangement uses TRBV6-5 and TRBJ2-5, with TRBD1 matching over 11 bases. The CDR3 totals 14 residues. V was clipped by 5 bases and J by 4 bases; unmatched bases: 3. Per germline, CDR1 MNHEY and CDR2 SVGAGI. This CDR3 reads CASSPDRGRETQYF. In DNA, the CDR3 is TGTGCCAGCAGTCCGGACAGGGGGCGAGAGACCCAGTACTTC.

The chain couples TRBV3-1 (or the pseudogene TRBV3-2) to TRBJ2-5; D may be TRBD1 (6 bases). Trimming stripped 0 bases from V and 8 bases from J, with 16 bases between. The length of the CDR3 is 15 residues. Germline lookup yields CDR1 LGHDT and CDR2 YNNKEL (reference sequence). The CDR3 DNA reads as TGTGCCAGCAGCCAAGATCACCACGGGACAAAAACCCAGTACTTC. This codes for CASSQDHHGTKTQYF.

This clone was counted only a few times. The V call is TRBV5-5, the J call TRBJ1-1; D is unclear. The CDR3 covers 14 residues. Germline CDR1 SGHKS, CDR2 YYEKEE (reference sequence). Deletions cut 6 bases from V and 0 bases from J, with 12 bases between. CDR3 sequence: CASKGRGMNTEAFF. Written as DNA, the CDR3 is TGTGCCAGCAAAGGCCGCGGGATGAACACTGAAGCTTTCTTT.

The chain couples TRBV30 to TRBJ1-5; D perhaps matches TRBD1 (6 bases). Germline CDR1 GTSNPN, CDR2 SVGIG (reference sequence). There are 15 residues in the CDR3. V lost 1 base and J 3 bases, leaving 13 bases between the germline ends. The CDR3, as DNA: TGTGCCTGGAGTGCTACGACAGGCATCAATCAGCCCCAGCATTTT. It encodes CAWSATTGINQPQHF.

The chain uses TRBV7-9 and TRBJ2-1, with D possibly TRBD1 on 5 matching bases. The germline gives CDR1 SEHNR, CDR2 FQNEAQ (reference sequence). The CDR3 runs 18 residues. Deletions cut 1 base from V and 0 bases from J, with 16 bases between. The CDR3 loop is CASSLERQGSPSYNEQFF. The CDR3 DNA reads TGTGCCAGCAGCTTAGAACGTCAGGGATCTCCCTCCTACAATGAGCAGTTCTTC.

The chain recombines TRBV18 with TRBJ2-3; the D gene is possibly TRBD1 (6 bases). Trimming shortened V by 6 bases and J by 6 bases, and 16 bases separated the two germline ends. The CDR3 is 14 amino acids. Germline loops: CDR1 KGHSH, CDR2 LQKENI. The CDR3 DNA reads as TGTGCCAGCTCCGAGCAGGGGCGCCCCGATACGCAGTATTTT. Protein product: CASSEQGRPDTQYF.

Note on this clone: An end of the junction differs from the germline gene, which may be a read error. The chain joins TRBV12-3 or TRBV12-4 to TRBJ2-1, with unresolved D. The CDR3 has 8 residues. In nucleotides, the CDR3 is TGTGCCAGCAGCCCAGAGGTCTTC. This gives the protein CASSPEVF.

This sequence joins TRBV29-1 and TRBJ2-7; 13 bases line up with TRBD2. Germline V gene sequence: CDR1 SQVTM, CDR2 ANQGSEA. The length of the CDR3 is 17 residues. J was trimmed by 5 bases and V by 3 bases; bases with no gene match: 13. The CDR3 reads CSVDPGPLAGGRNEQYF. In DNA, the CDR3 is TGCAGCGTTGACCCGGGACCACTAGCGGGGGGGCGGAACGAGCAGTACTTC.

This clone has just a few counts. This chain connects TRBV6-2 or TRBV6-3 to TRBJ1-3, with 9 positions matching TRBD1. The V and J ends lost 5 bases and 0 bases, in that order; junction bases with no gene match: 11. Germline loops: CDR1 MNHEY, CDR2 SVGEGT. The CDR3 runs to 18 residues. The DNA for the CDR3 is TGTGCCAGCAGTGCGCCGGGACAGGGACTCCTCTCTGGAAACACCATATATTTT. It is translated as CASSAPGQGLLSGNTIYF.

The CDR3 DNA reads TGTGCCAGCAGCACCCGAGAACGTCGGACAGGGCCCGAGCAGTACTTC. It translates to CASSTRERRTGPEQYF. The chain combines TRBV3-1 (or the pseudogene TRBV3-2) with TRBJ2-7, with 8 bases identical to TRBD1. V lost 5 bases to trimming and J lost 6 bases; unmatched junction nucleotides: 15. Germline CDR1 LGHDT, CDR2 YNNKEL (reference sequence). CDR3 length: 16 amino acids.

The chain joins TRBV5-1 to TRBJ2-1; 9 bases match TRBD2. Trimming cost V 1 base and J 7 bases; bases outside gene matches: 6. The CDR3 consists of 15 residues. The germline V gene has CDR1 SGHRS and CDR2 YFSETQ. The CDR3 DNA is TGCGCCAGCAGCTTGAGCCTAGCGGGGTTTAATGAGCAGTTCTTC. The encoded protein is CASSLSLAGFNEQFF.

The chain carries TRBV27 and TRBJ1-5; D is unresolved. The CDR3 is 13 amino acids. CDR1 is MNHEY, CDR2 SMNVEV, per germline (reference sequence). V was cut by 3 bases and J by 4 bases, with 7 bases left in between. CDR3 bases: TGTGCCAGCAGTTTCGGGAAAAATCAGCCCCAGCATTTT. This encodes CASSFGKNQPQHF.

This clone has only one observation. This chain joins TRBV5-4 and TRBJ2-3, with a possible D match to TRBD2 (6 bases). CDR3 size: 15 residues. CDR1 SGHNT and CDR2 YYREEE come from the germline V gene (reference sequence). The V end was cut by 4 bases, the J end by 2 bases, with 14 bases between. Here the CDR3 DNA reads TGTGCCAGCAGCGGCCGGTGGGGGGTCACAGATACGCAGTATTTT. This codes for CASSGRWGVTDTQYF.

The V and J genes are TRBV9 and TRBJ2-1, with 8 bases matching TRBD1. V was pared by 4 bases and J by 1 base, with 7 bases of the junction left unmatched. CDR1 SGDLS and CDR2 YYNGEE come from the germline V gene. The CDR3 runs to 16 residues. This chain's CDR3 is CASSPRQGMSYNEQFF. In DNA form, the CDR3 reads TGTGCCAGCAGCCCGAGACAGGGGATGTCCTACAATGAGCAGTTCTTC. Using reference TRBV9 and TRBJ2-1 for the parts outside the CDR3, the full variable domain is DSGVTQTPKHLITATGQRVTLRCSPRSGDLSVYWYQQSLDQGLQFLIQYYNGEERAKGNILERFSAQQFPDLHSELNLSSLELGDSALYFCASSPRQGMSYNEQFFGPGTRLTVL.

This clone is a singleton in its sample. The chain uses TRBV2 and TRBJ1-3, with D possibly being TRBD1 (5 bases). Germline CDR1 and CDR2: SNHLY and FYNNEI. The CDR3 loop spans 18 amino acids. Trimming shortened V by 6 bases and J by 2 bases, and 23 bases separated the two germline ends. The CDR3 spells CASRGSGFGALTGNTIYF. The CDR3 DNA follows: TGTGCCAGCAGGGGGTCCGGCTTTGGGGCCCTAACTGGAAACACCATATATTTT.

The gene calls are TRBV7-2 and TRBJ2-7, with 7 bases matching TRBD1. Unmatched junction bases numbered 5, after V lost 4 bases and J lost 2 bases. From germline, CDR1 is SGHTA and CDR2 FQGNSA. The CDR3 consists of 14 residues. CDR3 loop: CASSSQTGTYEQYF. CDR3 sequence (DNA): TGTGCCAGCAGCTCTCAGACAGGGACCTACGAGCAGTACTTC.

This chain connects TRBV19 to TRBJ2-1; a weak D match, TRBD2 (6 bases). CDR1 is LNHDA, CDR2 SQIVND, per germline (reference sequence). V was cut by 6 bases and J by 2 bases, with 14 bases left in between. CDR3 length: 15 residues. CDR3 sequence reads: CASSASDGPYNEQFF. In DNA form, the CDR3 reads TGTGCCAGTAGCGCTAGCGACGGCCCCTACAATGAGCAGTTCTTC.

The count of this clone is one. This chain links TRBV10-3 with TRBJ2-7; D unclear. The CDR3 runs to 14 residues. CDR1 is ENHRY and CDR2 is SYGVKD in the germline V gene. The ends were cut back, 0 bases at V and 4 bases at J, with 10 bases in the middle. The DNA for the CDR3 is TGTGCCATCAGTGAGTCGTCCAGTCCGTACGAGCAGTACTTC. It encodes CAISESSSPYEQYF.

The chain couples TRBV5-1 to TRBJ1-1; TRBD1 is a possible D gene (5 bases). V was cut by 5 bases and J by 1 base, with 12 bases left in between. The CDR3 contains 14 residues. Germline CDR1 is SGHRS and CDR2 is YFSETQ. CDR3 protein: CASSPGYGNTEAFF. Here the CDR3 DNA reads TGCGCCAGCAGTCCAGGGTACGGGAACACTGAAGCTTTCTTT.

The chain carries TRBV10-3 and TRBJ2-3; D may be TRBD2 (7 bases). This CDR3 region has 15 residues. Germline lookup yields CDR1 ENHRY and CDR2 SYGVKD. V was cut by 3 bases and J by 3 bases, with 13 bases left in between. CDR3 coding DNA: TGTGCCATCAGTGAAGTTCGGGGGGCGACAGATACGCAGTATTTT. It translates to CAISEVRGATDTQYF.